Given below is one T cell receptor (beta chain) in context. As handled by the study authors: Reference gene primers were amplified, and this amplification served to estimate nucleated cell counts. Assay used: immunoSEQ multiplex PCR; TCRdb lists only in-frame clones, some missing. V, J and clone size are taken as reported in that table, and D and trimming were inferred from the DNA itself. The data show 150,000 to 200,000 clones, approximately 84% seen once. CDR3 length equals 16 residues. CDR1 MNHNY and CDR2 SVGAGI come from the germline V gene (reference sequence). The ends were cut back, 5 bases at V and 0 bases at J, with 14 bases in the middle. The sample is drawn from a study of blood T cell repertoires in COVID-19. At the level of the study: The United States, Italy and Spain provided the acute and convalescent COVID-19 samples. T cells, B-cell-depleted T cells, or PBMCs supplied cDNA or gDNA.

The clonotype comes from a human donor in a cohort sampled during active COVID-19. Sequenced: peripheral blood. The V and J genes are TRBV6-6 and TRBJ2-1, with D possibly matching TRBD1 (6 bases). CDR3: CASSPGADSSYNEQFF. The CDR3 DNA reads as TGTGCCAGCAGTCCAGGGGCTGACAGCTCCTACAATGAGCAGTTCTTC.